This TCR beta chain was found in a study of persistence of HIV-infected CD4 T cells. Overall study context: CD4+ T cells responding to CMV or HIV-1 Gag were isolated. Study outcomes and limitations: Degenerate expanded CDR3beta sequences were enriched among CMV- and Gag-responding cells.

Stimulation used 10 ug/mL lysate from CMV-infected fibroblasts. Sorted nonresponding memory CD4+ T cells were CD40L-negative, CD69-negative, CD45RO-high. PBMCs were depleted of CD8+ T cells before stimulation. This clone showed up just a few times. Its antigen is currently unknown. This was the immunoSEQ version 4 assay in survey mode. Template was genomic DNA at about 9.8 ng/uL, with up to 1 ug used per sample. TCRdb's copy holds only in-frame clones and misses some; the assay was immunoSEQ multiplex PCR. The sample holds tens of thousands of clones, about 80% seen once. This CDR3 is built from 12 residues. The germline gives CDR1 MNHNY, CDR2 SVGAGI (reference sequence). Trimming took 5 bases from V and 7 from J, leaving 8 bases between them.

The source of this sequence is an adult man with HIV who was CMV-seropositive. The chain uses TRBV6-6 and TRBJ1-4; no definite D call. The material sequenced was CD4+ T cells sorted from PBMCs after roughly 18-hour stimulation, taken from a patient who received antiretroviral therapy. CDR3 amino acids: CASSRGREKLFF. CDR3 bases: TGTGCCAGCAGTCGTGGACGTGAAAAACTGTTTTTT.